The clone carrying this TCR beta chain was observed a few times. Its antigen is not known. Using constant-segment primers, 5'RACE produced TCR alpha and TCR beta cDNA libraries carrying sample barcodes and UMIs. Via MiXCR, TCRdb re-called the 5' RACE reads, giving one row per CDR3 protein. This table holds 450,000 or so distinct CDR3 sequences, roughly 25% found once. This entry is derived from a study of T-cell memory formation after mild COVID-19. General study findings and limits: For second-wave clones that peaked at day 37, SARS-CoV-2 specificity went unverified.

Germline CDR1 reads SQVTM; CDR2 reads ANQGSEA. The V gene end was trimmed by 1 base and the J gene end by 4 bases; junction bases not matched to a gene: 2. The CDR3 totals 14 residues. Sequencing was performed on PBMCs or a T cell subset sorted from them (not recorded which). V is TRBV29-1 and J is TRBJ2-7; 12 bases fit TRBD2. The receptor comes from an adult woman who had mild COVID-19 (a few samples of this study predate the infection). Cell type and time point are not known. The CDR3 loop reads CSVEGLAGVYEQYF. Written as DNA, the CDR3 is TGCAGCGTTGAAGGACTAGCGGGAGTGTACGAGCAGTACTTC.